The next 26 T cell receptor beta chains were all read from a single sample in a study of CD8 T cells in Susac syndrome (dated by TCRdb to about 2019). The library was made by the immunoSEQ multiplex PCR assay. RNA was extracted using the RNeasy kit, and about 0.5 to 1 ug of the RNA was reverse transcribed with random hexamers. The public reads were reanalyzed by TCRdb: fastp trimming at Q25, MiXCR alignment, in-frame beta chains only. Rows with one shared CDR3 protein collapse into an entry with the most common genes and DNA. This sample lists about 150,000 distinct CDR3 sequences; about 94% were detected once. Over 0.2% of the sample belongs to the ten largest clones. The sample comprised CD8+ T cells from PBMCs. The origin of the receptors is a human donor with multiple sclerosis.

The count of this clonotype is one. The rearrangement uses TRBV29-1 and TRBJ2-1; a possible D gene is TRBD1 (6 bases). Germline V gene data show CDR1 as SQVTM and CDR2 as ANQGSEA. Trimming removed 2 bases from V and 7 bases from J, with 18 bases in between. The CDR3 has 15 amino acids. CDR3 loop: CSVEYGAGVGNEQFF. The CDR3 DNA is TGCAGCGTTGAATATGGGGCAGGGGTTGGGAATGAGCAGTTCTTC.

The chain has TRBV20-1 and TRBJ2-1; D possibly corresponds to TRBD2 (5 bases). CDR1 is DFQATT and CDR2 is SNEGSKA in the germline V gene (reference sequence). Between the trimmed V and J ends, which lost 1 base and 2 bases, there was a span of 12 bases. The CDR3 runs to 15 residues. CDR3 amino acids: CSARVGLAAYNEQFF. CDR3 DNA sequence: TGCAGTGCTAGAGTGGGTCTAGCTGCCTACAATGAGCAGTTCTTC.

The chain links TRBV5-1 to TRBJ2-1; D is perhaps TRBD2 (6 bases). Trimming took off 4 bases at V and 4 bases at J, with 9 bases between the two ends. Germline V gives CDR1 SGHRS, CDR2 YFSETQ. CDR3 length: 13 residues. In DNA, the CDR3 is TGCGCCAGCAGCGCCCGGGAGTACAATGAGCAGTTCTTC. It is translated as CASSAREYNEQFF. Full variable domain (missing parts from reference TRBV5-1 and TRBJ2-1): KAGVTQTPRYLIKTRGQQVTLSCSPISGHRSVSWYQQTPGQGLQFLFEYFSETQRNKGNFPGRFSGRQFSNSRSEMNVSTLELGDSALYLCASSAREYNEQFFGPGTRLTVL.

The genes are TRBV20-1 and TRBJ2-1, with D perhaps being TRBD1 or TRBD2 (6 bases each). Germline V gene lookup returns CDR1 DFQATT and CDR2 SNEGSKA (reference sequence). The CDR3 sequence is 15 residues long. V shed 4 bases and J shed 8 bases, with 21 bases lying between them. CDR3 DNA: TGCAGTGCTACGGGGGAACAGGGTAGAAGAGATGAGCAGTTCTTC. It codes for CSATGEQGRRDEQFF.

In this sample, this clonotype turned up once. The rearrangement links TRBV20-1 to TRBJ2-1; TRBD1 might be the D (5 bases). Germline CDR1 DFQATT, CDR2 SNEGSKA (reference sequence). There are 13 residues in the CDR3. The V end lost 3 bases, the J end lost 8 bases, and 14 bases lay between the germline ends. The CDR3 DNA reads TGCAGTGCTAGCCAGACAGTATTGTATGAGCAGTTCTTC. Protein sequence: CSASQTVLYEQFF.

With respect to this clonotype: At one boundary the junction diverges from the germline segment, which might be a read error. The V gene is TRBV29-1, the J gene TRBJ2-3; D possibly corresponds to TRBD2 (6 bases). The V gene's germline CDR1 is SQVTM and CDR2 ANQGSEA. This CDR3 spans 10 amino acids. CDR3 sequence (DNA): TGCAGCGTTGAAACCGCGGGACTTCTTTTT. This sequence encodes CSVETAGLLF.

V and J are TRBV27 and TRBJ2-7; the D gene is possibly TRBD1 (6 bases). Trimming took off 8 bases at V and 1 base at J, with 15 bases between the two ends. Germline CDR1 reads MNHEY; CDR2 reads SMNVEV (reference sequence). This CDR3 contains 14 residues. CDR3 loop: CASRQDPKSYEQYF. CDR3 DNA: TGTGCCAGCCGACAGGACCCTAAGTCCTACGAGCAGTACTTC.

The V call is TRBV12-3 or TRBV12-4, the J call TRBJ1-5; D is unclear. V gave up 1 base and J gave up 1 base, with 11 bases separating them. This CDR3 is built from 16 residues. In DNA, the CDR3 is TGTGCCAGCAGTTTAGAGGCGGATGGGAGCAATCAGCCCCAGCATTTT. Translating gives CASSLEADGSNQPQHF.

This clonotype was seen once. V usage is TRBV20-1 and J usage is TRBJ2-5; 12 bases fit TRBD2. The CDR3 length is 14 residues. CDR1 is DFQATT, CDR2 SNEGSKA, per germline (reference sequence). With 5 bases clipped from V and 6 bases from J, the junction kept 7 bases outside the gene matches. Written as DNA, the CDR3 is TGCAGTGCTCCCGCTAGCGGGGGGGCAAAGACCCAGTACTTC. It specifies CSAPASGGAKTQYF.

The chain carries TRBV27 and TRBJ2-7; perhaps TRBD2 as D (5 bases). This CDR3 spans 12 amino acids. Germline assignment: CDR1 MNHEY and CDR2 SMNVEV (reference sequence). V was trimmed by 5 bases and J by 7 bases, leaving 12 bases between them. CDR3 amino acids: CASSRPGSEQYF. The CDR3 DNA reads as TGTGCCAGCAGTCGACCGGGATCAGAGCAGTACTTC.

This clonotype was observed once. This chain uses TRBV29-1 with TRBJ2-3, with D unclear. Trimming removed 7 bases at V and 2 bases at J, with 13 bases between. The CDR3 contains 13 residues. The germline gives CDR1 SQVTM, CDR2 ANQGSEA. CDR3 region: CSARDSYTDTQYF. The DNA for the CDR3 is TGCAGCGCTAGGGATTCCTACACAGATACGCAGTATTTT.

V is TRBV4-2 and J is TRBJ1-1; D perhaps matches TRBD1 (6 bases). This CDR3 is 14 amino acids long. Deletions cut 7 bases from V and 4 bases from J, with 16 bases between. The germline V gene has CDR1 LGHNA and CDR2 YNFKEQ. Written as DNA, the CDR3 is TGTGCCAGCATCCCGACACAGGGTAGCACTGAAGCTTTCTTT. Translation gives CASIPTQGSTEAFF.

This sequence joins TRBV3-1 and TRBJ2-1; a weak D match, TRBD2 (5 bases). Trimming cost V 4 bases and J 8 bases, with 12 bases left between them. The length of the CDR3 is 13 residues. Per the germline V gene, CDR1 is LGHDT and CDR2 is YNNKEL (reference sequence). The CDR3 reads CASSPSSLDEQFF. CDR3 nucleotides: TGTGCCAGCAGCCCGTCTAGCCTGGATGAGCAGTTCTTC.

V usage is TRBV20-1 and J usage is TRBJ2-2; no reliable D call. V lost 3 bases to trimming and J lost 1 base, with 9 bases between them. The V gene's germline CDR1 is DFQATT and CDR2 SNEGSKA (reference sequence). CDR3 length: 14 residues. CDR3 DNA sequence: TGCAGTGCTAGCGGCCTCGAGAACACCGGGGAGCTGTTTTTT. It codes for CSASGLENTGELFF.

The V gene is TRBV20-1, the J gene TRBJ2-7; TRBD2 might be the D (5 bases). The CDR3 sequence is 16 residues long. V was cut by 6 bases and J by 2 bases, with 23 bases left in between. CDR1 is DFQATT and CDR2 is SNEGSKA in the germline V gene (reference sequence). For the CDR3, the DNA is TGCAGTGCCACCTCCTGGGAGCCCCGGTCCCCCTACGAGCAGTACTTC. It specifies CSATSWEPRSPYEQYF.

The DNA of the CDR3 is TGTGCCAGTAGTATAGTGAAGAACACTGAAGCTTTCTTT. Its protein product is CASSIVKNTEAFF. This chain joins TRBV19 and TRBJ1-1; no firm D call. The CDR3 has 13 amino acids. The germline V gene encodes CDR1 LNHDA and CDR2 SQIVND (reference sequence). Trimming stripped 1 base from V and 1 base from J, with 4 bases between.

This clonotype was observed a few times. Here the CDR3 DNA reads TGTGCCAGCAGCGCTGCGGGAAGCTCCTACGAGCAGTACTTC. Translated: CASSAAGSSYEQYF. This chain uses TRBV9 with TRBJ2-7, with D possibly matching TRBD2 (6 bases). This CDR3 spans 14 amino acids. V lost 3 bases, J lost 0 bases, and 10 bases lay in between. The germline V gene has CDR1 SGDLS and CDR2 YYNGEE.

Here the CDR3 DNA reads TGTGCCAGCAGTAATACGGCTAACTATGGCTACACCTTC. Translation: CASSNTANYGYTF. The chain employs TRBV27 and TRBJ1-2, with no clear D. The CDR3 runs to 13 residues. Deletions cut 5 bases from V and 0 bases from J, with 7 bases between. CDR1 MNHEY and CDR2 SMNVEV come from the germline V gene (reference sequence).

This chain uses TRBV15 with TRBJ1-5; 9 nucleotides agree with TRBD1. The CDR3 loop spans 13 amino acids. Per the germline V gene, CDR1 is LNHNV and CDR2 is YYDKDF (reference sequence). The ends lost 9 bases at V and 4 bases at J; junction bases unmatched: 4. The CDR3 nucleotides are TGTGCCACAGGGACAGGGTGGAATCAGCCCCAGCATTTT. Protein product: CATGTGWNQPQHF. The variable domain in full, completed from reference TRBV15 and TRBJ1-5, reads DAMVIQNPRYQVTQFGKPVTLSCSQTLNHNVMYWYQQKSSQAPKLLFHYYDKDFNNEADTPDNFQSRRPNTSFCFLDIRSPGLGDTAMYLCATGTGWNQPQHFGDGTRLSIL.

V usage is TRBV29-1 and J usage is TRBJ2-7; D is possibly TRBD2 (6 bases). Trimming removed 0 bases at V and 3 bases at J, with 9 bases between. This CDR3 region has 13 residues. Germline V gene lookup returns CDR1 SQVTM and CDR2 ANQGSEA. The DNA for the CDR3 is TGCAGCGTTGAAGAGAGGGGAGGCTACGAGCAGTACTTC. The encoded protein is CSVEERGGYEQYF.

The chain employs TRBV9 and TRBJ1-2; weak D call: TRBD1 (5 bases). V dropped 2 bases and J dropped 8 bases, with 13 bases sitting between them. The CDR3 sequence is 13 residues long. The V gene's germline CDR1 is SGDLS and CDR2 YYNGEE. In DNA, the CDR3 is TGTGCCAGCAGCGTCACAGGCGAGGGGGGCTACACCTTC. This sequence encodes CASSVTGEGGYTF.

The genes are TRBV27 and TRBJ2-3; TRBD1 aligns across 8 bases. CDR1 is MNHEY and CDR2 is SMNVEV in the germline V gene (reference sequence). This CDR3 region has 15 residues. J gave up 6 bases and V 3 bases, and 8 bases lay outside the gene matches. CDR3 protein: CASSFRPGGADTQYF. As DNA, the CDR3 is TGTGCCAGCAGTTTTAGGCCAGGGGGCGCCGATACGCAGTATTTT.

The chain links TRBV4-3 to TRBJ2-7; TRBD1 aligns across 9 bases. The CDR3 has 15 amino acids. After removal of 4 bases from V and 5 bases from J, the junction contained 9 bases not matched to a gene. Germline V CDR1 and CDR2: LGHNA, YSLEER. This CDR3 is CASSRRTGVMDEQYF. The CDR3 DNA sequence: TGCGCCAGCAGCCGAAGGACAGGGGTTATGGACGAGCAGTACTTC.

The gene calls are TRBV20-1 and TRBJ2-5; TRBD2 agrees at 10 bases. The CDR3 consists of 16 residues. J gave up 1 base and V 0 bases, and 5 bases lay outside the gene matches. Germline V gene data show CDR1 as DFQATT and CDR2 as SNEGSKA (reference sequence). The CDR3 reads CSARDLLAGVQETQYF. In DNA, the CDR3 is TGCAGTGCTAGAGATCTGCTAGCGGGGGTCCAAGAGACCCAGTACTTC.

This sequence joins TRBV7-9 and TRBJ2-2; D ambiguous. V was shortened by 5 bases and J by 7 bases, with 17 bases between the two germline ends. The CDR3 sequence is 15 residues long. Germline V gives CDR1 SEHNR, CDR2 FQNEAQ (reference sequence). CDR3 nucleotide sequence: TGTGCCAGCAGCCTAGGCCCGGCGCTTCTCGGGGAGCTGTTTTTT. This sequence encodes CASSLGPALLGELFF.

In regard to this clonotype: The junction and the germline gene differ at one end; a read error may be behind it. The chain links TRBV20-1 to TRBJ1-1, with D unresolved. Germline V lookup: CDR1 DFQATT, CDR2 SNEGSKA (reference sequence). The CDR3 runs to 13 residues. This chain's CDR3 is CSASLAENTEASF. Here the CDR3 DNA reads TGCAGTGCTAGTCTAGCGGAGAACACTGAAGCTTCCTTT.